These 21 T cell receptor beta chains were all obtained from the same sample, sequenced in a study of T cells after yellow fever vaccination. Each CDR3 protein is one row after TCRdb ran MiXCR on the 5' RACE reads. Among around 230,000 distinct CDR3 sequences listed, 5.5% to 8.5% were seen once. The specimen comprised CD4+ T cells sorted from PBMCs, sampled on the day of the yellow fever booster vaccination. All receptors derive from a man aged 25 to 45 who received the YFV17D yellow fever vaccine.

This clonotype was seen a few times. The CDR3 region is CASPLGPGTYNEQFF. As DNA, the CDR3 is TGTGCCAGCCCTTTGGGGCCGGGGACCTACAATGAGCAGTTCTTC. The rearrangement links TRBV6-2 or TRBV6-3 to TRBJ2-1; D is tentatively TRBD1 or TRBD2 (5 bases each). CDR3 length: 15 residues. V was shortened by 8 bases and J by 2 bases, with 16 bases between the two germline ends. CDR1 MNHEY and CDR2 SVGEGT come from the germline V gene.

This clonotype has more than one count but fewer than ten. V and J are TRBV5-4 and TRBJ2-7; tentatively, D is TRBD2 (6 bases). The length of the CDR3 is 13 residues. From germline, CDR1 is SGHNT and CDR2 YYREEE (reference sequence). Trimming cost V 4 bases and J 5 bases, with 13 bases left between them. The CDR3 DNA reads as TGTGCCAGCAGCCCCCCGCGGGGCGACGAGCAGTACTTC. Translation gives CASSPPRGDEQYF.

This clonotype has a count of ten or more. This CDR3 is CASTQDTYNEQFF. Here the CDR3 DNA reads TGTGCCAGCACCCAGGACACCTACAATGAGCAGTTCTTC. The rearrangement uses TRBV12-3 or TRBV12-4 and TRBJ2-1; weak D call: TRBD1 (5 bases). This CDR3 comprises 13 residues. V was shortened by 7 bases and J by 2 bases, with 9 bases between the two germline ends.

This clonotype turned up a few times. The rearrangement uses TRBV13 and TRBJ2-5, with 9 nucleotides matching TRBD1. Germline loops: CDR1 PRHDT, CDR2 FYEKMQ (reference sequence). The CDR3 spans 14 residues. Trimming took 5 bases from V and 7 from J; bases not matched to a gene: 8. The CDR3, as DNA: TGTGCCAGCAGCACCCAGGGACAGGGTGGGACCCAGTACTTC. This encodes CASSTQGQGGTQYF.

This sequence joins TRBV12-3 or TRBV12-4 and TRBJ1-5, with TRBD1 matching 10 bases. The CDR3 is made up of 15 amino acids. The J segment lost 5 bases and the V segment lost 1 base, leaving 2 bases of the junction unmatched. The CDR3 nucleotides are TGTGCCAGCAGTTTAGAGGGACAGGGGCATCAGCCCCAGCATTTT. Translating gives CASSLEGQGHQPQHF.

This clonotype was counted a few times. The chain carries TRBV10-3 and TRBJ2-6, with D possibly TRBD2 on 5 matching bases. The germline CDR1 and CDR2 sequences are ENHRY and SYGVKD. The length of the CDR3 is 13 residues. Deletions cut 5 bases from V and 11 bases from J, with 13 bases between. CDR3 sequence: CAISKGARDVLTF. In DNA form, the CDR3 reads TGTGCCATCAGTAAGGGAGCCCGGGACGTCCTGACTTTC.

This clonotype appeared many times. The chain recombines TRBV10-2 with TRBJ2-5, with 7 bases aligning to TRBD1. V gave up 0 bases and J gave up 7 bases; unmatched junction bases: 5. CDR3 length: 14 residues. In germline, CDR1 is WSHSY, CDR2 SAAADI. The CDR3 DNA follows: TGCGCCAGCAGTGAGTCTACAGGGGTCGGGACCCAGTACTTC. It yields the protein CASSESTGVGTQYF.

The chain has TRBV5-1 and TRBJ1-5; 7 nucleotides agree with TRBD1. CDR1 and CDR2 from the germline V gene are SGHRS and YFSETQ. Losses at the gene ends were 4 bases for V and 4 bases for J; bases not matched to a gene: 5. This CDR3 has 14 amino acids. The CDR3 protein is CASSLGTANQPQHF. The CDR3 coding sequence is TGCGCCAGCAGCCTAGGGACAGCAAATCAGCCCCAGCATTTT.

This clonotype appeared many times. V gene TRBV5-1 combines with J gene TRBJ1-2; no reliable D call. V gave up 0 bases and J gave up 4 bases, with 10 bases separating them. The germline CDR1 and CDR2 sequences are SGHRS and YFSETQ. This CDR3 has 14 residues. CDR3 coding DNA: TGCGCCAGCAGCTTGGGAGAGGTCGGCTATGGCTACACCTTC. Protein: CASSLGEVGYGYTF. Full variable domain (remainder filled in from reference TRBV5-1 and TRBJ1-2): KAGVTQTPRYLIKTRGQQVTLSCSPISGHRSVSWYQQTPGQGLQFLFEYFSETQRNKGNFPGRFSGRQFSNSRSEMNVSTLELGDSALYLCASSLGEVGYGYTFGSGTRLTVV.

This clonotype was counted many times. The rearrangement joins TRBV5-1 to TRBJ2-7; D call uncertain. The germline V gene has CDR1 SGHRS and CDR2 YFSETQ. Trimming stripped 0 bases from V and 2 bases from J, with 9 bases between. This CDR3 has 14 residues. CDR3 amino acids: CASSLVEPPYEQYF. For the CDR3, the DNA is TGCGCCAGCAGCTTGGTAGAGCCCCCCTACGAGCAGTACTTC.

The CDR3 protein is CASSGGMDSPSNEQFF. CDR3 in DNA: TGCGCCAGCAGTGGGGGAATGGACTCCCCTAGTAATGAGCAGTTCTTC. The rearrangement links TRBV10-1 to TRBJ2-1; possibly TRBD2 for D (5 bases). V was clipped by 4 bases and J by 7 bases, with 20 bases between them. Looked up from germline, CDR1 is WNHNN and CDR2 is SYGVQD (reference sequence). The CDR3 extends over 16 amino acids.

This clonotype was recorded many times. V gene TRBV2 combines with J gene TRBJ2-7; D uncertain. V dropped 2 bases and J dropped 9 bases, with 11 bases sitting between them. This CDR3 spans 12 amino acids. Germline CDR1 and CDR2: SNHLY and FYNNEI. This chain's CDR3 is CASSELTDRQYF. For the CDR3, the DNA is TGTGCCAGCAGTGAACTGACCGACCGGCAGTACTTC.

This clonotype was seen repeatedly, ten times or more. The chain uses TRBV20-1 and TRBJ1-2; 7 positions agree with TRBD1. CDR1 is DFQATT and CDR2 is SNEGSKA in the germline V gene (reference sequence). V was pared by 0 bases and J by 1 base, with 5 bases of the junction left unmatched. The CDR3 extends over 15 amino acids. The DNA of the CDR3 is TGCAGTGCTAGAGAGACAGGGTTCGTTAACTATGGCTACACCTTC. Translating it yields CSARETGFVNYGYTF.

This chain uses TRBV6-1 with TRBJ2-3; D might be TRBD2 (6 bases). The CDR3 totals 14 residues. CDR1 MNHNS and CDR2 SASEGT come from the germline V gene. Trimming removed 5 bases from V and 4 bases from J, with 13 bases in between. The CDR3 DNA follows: TGTGCCAGCAGTAGTAGGAGGGGCGCAGATACGCAGTATTTT. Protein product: CASSSRRGADTQYF.

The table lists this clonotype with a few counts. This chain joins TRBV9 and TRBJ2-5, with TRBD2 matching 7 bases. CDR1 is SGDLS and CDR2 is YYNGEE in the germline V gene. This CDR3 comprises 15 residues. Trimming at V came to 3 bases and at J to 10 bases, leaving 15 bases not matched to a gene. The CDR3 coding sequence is TGTGCCAGCAGCGGCCGGGACTACCAAAGTTCATGCCAGTACTTC. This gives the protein CASSGRDYQSSCQYF.

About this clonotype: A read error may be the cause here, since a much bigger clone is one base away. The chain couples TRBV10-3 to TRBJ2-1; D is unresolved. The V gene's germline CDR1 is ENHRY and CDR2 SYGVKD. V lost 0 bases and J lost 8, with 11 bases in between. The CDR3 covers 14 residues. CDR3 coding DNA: TGTGCCATCAGTGAGTCGACGACTCGTCATGAGCAGTTCTTC. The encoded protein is CAISESTTRHEQFF.

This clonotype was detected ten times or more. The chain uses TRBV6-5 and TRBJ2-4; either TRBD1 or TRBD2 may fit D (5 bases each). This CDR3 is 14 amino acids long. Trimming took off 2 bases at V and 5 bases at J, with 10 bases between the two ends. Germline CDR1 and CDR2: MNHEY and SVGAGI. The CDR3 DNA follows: TGTGCCAGCAGTTACCGGGGCTCGGAAAACATTCAGTACTTC. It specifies CASSYRGSENIQYF.

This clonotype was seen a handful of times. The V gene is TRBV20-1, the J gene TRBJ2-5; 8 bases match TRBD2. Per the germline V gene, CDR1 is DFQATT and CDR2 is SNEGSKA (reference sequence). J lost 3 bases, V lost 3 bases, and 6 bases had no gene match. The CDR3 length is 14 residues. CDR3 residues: CSARATSGEETQYF. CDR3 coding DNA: TGCAGTGCTAGGGCTACTAGCGGAGAAGAGACCCAGTACTTC.

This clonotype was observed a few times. Here the CDR3 reads CASSYQEGLAYEQYF. The DNA of the CDR3 is TGTGCCAGCAGTTACCAGGAGGGACTAGCCTACGAGCAGTACTTC. The rearrangement links TRBV6-5 to TRBJ2-7; 8 bases are shared with TRBD2. CDR1 and CDR2 (germline): MNHEY, SVGAGI. This CDR3 is 15 amino acids long. V gave up 2 bases and J gave up 2 bases; unmatched junction bases: 5.

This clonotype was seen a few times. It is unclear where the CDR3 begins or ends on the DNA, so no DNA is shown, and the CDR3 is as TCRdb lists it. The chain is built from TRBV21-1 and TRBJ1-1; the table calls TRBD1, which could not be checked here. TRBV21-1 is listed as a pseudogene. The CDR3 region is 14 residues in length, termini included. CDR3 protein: CASPVWGAGTEAFF.

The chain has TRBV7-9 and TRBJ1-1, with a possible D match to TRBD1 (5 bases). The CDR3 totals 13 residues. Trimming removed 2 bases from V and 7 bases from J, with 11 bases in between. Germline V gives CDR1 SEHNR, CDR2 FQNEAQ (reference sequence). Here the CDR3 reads CASSLSGGNEAFF. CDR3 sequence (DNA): TGTGCCAGCAGCTTATCCGGGGGGAATGAAGCTTTCTTT.